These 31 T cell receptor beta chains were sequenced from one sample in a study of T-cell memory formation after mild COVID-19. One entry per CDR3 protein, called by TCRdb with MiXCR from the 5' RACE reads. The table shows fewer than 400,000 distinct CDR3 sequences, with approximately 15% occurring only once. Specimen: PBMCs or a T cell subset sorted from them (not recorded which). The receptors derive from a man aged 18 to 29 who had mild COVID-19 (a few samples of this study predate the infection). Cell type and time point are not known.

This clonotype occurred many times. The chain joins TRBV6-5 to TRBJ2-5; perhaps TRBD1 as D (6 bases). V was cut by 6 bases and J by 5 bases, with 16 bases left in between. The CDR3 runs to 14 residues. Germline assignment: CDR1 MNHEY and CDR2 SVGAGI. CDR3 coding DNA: TGTGCCAGCAGGAGTACAGGGATTTACGAGACCCAGTACTTC. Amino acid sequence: CASRSTGIYETQYF.

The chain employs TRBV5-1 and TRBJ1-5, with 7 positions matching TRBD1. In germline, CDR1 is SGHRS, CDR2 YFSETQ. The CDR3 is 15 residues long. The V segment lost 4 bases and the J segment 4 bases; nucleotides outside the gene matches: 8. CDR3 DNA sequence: TGCGCCAGCAGCCCCGGACAGGTGGCAAATCAGCCCCAGCATTTT. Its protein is CASSPGQVANQPQHF. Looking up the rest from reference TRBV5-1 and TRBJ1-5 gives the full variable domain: KAGVTQTPRYLIKTRGQQVTLSCSPISGHRSVSWYQQTPGQGLQFLFEYFSETQRNKGNFPGRFSGRQFSNSRSEMNVSTLELGDSALYLCASSPGQVANQPQHFGDGTRLSIL.

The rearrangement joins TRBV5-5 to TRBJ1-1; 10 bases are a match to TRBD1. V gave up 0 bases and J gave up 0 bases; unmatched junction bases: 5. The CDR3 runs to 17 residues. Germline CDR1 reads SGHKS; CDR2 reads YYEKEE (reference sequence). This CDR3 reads CASSLVGTGAVNTEAFF. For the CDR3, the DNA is TGTGCCAGCAGCTTGGTTGGGACAGGGGCCGTGAACACTGAAGCTTTCTTT.

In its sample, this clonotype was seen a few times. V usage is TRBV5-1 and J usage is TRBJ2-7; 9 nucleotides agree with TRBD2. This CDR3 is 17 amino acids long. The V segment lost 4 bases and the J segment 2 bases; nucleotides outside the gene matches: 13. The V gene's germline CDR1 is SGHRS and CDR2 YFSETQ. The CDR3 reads CASSKRLAVEGPYEQYF. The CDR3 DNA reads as TGCGCCAGCAGCAAAAGACTAGCGGTTGAAGGTCCCTACGAGCAGTACTTC.

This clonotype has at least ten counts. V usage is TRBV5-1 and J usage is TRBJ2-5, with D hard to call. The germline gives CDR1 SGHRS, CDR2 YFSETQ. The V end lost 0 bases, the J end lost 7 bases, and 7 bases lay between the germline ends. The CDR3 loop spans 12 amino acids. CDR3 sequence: CASSLEGGTQYF. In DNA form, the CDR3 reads TGCGCCAGCAGCTTGGAAGGTGGGACCCAGTACTTC.

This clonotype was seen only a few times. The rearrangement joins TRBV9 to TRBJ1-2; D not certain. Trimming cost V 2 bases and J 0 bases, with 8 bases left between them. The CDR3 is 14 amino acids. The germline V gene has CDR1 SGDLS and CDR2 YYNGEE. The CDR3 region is CASSVGRANYGYTF. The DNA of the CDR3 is TGTGCCAGCAGCGTTGGCAGAGCTAACTATGGCTACACCTTC.

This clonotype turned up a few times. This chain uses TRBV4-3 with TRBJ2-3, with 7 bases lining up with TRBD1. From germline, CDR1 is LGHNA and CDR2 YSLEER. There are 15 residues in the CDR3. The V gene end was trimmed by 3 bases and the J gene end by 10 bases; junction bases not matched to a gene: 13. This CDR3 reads CASSHLDRPELAQYF. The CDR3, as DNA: TGCGCCAGCAGCCATCTGGACAGGCCTGAGCTTGCGCAGTATTTT.

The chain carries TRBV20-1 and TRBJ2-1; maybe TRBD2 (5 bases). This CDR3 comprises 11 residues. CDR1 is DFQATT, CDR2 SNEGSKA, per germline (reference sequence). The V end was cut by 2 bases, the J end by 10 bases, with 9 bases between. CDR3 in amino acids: CSARWEREQFF. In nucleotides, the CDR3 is TGCAGTGCTAGATGGGAGCGGGAGCAGTTCTTC.

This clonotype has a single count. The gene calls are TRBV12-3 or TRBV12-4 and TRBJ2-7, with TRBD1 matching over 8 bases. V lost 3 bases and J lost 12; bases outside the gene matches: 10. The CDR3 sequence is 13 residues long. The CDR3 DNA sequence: TGTGCCAGCAGTTTTAGCAGGGGGCAAAGTCCGTACTTC. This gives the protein CASSFSRGQSPYF.

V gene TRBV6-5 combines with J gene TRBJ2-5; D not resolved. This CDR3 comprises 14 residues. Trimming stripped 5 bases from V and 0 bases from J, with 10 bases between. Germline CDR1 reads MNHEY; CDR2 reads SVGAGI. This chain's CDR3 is CASSRTWYQETQYF. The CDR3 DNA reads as TGTGCCAGCAGTCGGACGTGGTACCAAGAGACCCAGTACTTC.

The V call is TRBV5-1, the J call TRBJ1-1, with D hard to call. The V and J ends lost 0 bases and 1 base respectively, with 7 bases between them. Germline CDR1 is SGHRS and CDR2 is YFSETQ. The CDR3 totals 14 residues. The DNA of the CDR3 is TGCGCCAGCAGCTTGGTTCATGCGAACACTGAAGCTTTCTTT. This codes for CASSLVHANTEAFF.

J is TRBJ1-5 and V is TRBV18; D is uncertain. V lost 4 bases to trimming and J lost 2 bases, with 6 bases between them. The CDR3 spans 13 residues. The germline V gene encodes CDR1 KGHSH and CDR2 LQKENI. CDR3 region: CASSQAGNQPQHF. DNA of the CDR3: TGTGCCAGCTCACAGGCAGGCAATCAGCCCCAGCATTTT.

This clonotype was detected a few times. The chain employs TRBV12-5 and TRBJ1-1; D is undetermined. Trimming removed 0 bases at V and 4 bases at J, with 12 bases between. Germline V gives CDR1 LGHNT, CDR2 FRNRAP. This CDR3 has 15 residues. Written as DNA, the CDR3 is TGTGCTAGTGGTTTGGTATCTGGATTGGGCACTGAAGCTTTCTTT. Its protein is CASGLVSGLGTEAFF.

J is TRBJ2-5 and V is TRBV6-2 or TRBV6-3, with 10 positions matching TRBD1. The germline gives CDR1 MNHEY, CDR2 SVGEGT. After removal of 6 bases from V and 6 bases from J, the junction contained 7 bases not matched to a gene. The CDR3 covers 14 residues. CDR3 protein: CASSAGQGGKTQYF. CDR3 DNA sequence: TGTGCCAGCAGCGCAGGACAGGGGGGAAAGACCCAGTACTTC.

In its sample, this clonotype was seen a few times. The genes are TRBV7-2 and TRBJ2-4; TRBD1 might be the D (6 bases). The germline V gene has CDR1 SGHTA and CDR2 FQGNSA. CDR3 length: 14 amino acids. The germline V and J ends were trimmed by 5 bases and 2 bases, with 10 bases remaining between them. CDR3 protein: CASSPRGPKNIQYF. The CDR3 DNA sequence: TGTGCCAGCAGCCCCAGGGGACCCAAAAACATTCAGTACTTC.

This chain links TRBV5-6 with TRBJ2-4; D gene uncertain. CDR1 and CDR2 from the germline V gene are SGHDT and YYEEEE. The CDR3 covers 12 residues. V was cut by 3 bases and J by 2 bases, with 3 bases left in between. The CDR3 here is CASSSTKNIQYF. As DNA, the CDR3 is TGTGCCAGCAGCTCCACCAAAAACATTCAGTACTTC.

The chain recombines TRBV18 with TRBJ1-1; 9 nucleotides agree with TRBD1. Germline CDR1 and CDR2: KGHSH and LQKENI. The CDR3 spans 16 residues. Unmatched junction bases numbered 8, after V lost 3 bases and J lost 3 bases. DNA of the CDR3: TGTGCCAGCTCACCCACCGGGACAGGGTTGGACACTGAAGCTTTCTTT. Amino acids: CASSPTGTGLDTEAFF. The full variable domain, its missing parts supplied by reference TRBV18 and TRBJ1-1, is NAGVMQNPRHLVRRRGQEARLRCSPMKGHSHVYWYRQLPEEGLKFMVYLQKENIIDESGMPKERFSAEFPKEGPSILRIQQVVRGDSAAYFCASSPTGTGLDTEAFFGQGTRLTVV.

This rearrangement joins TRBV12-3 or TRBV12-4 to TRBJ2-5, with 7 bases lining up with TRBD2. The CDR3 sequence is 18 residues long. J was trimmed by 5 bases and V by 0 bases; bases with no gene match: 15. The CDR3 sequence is CASSLAIRGRRGYETQYF. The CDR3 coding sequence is TGTGCCAGCAGTTTAGCGATTCGGGGCAGGCGGGGGTATGAGACCCAGTACTTC.

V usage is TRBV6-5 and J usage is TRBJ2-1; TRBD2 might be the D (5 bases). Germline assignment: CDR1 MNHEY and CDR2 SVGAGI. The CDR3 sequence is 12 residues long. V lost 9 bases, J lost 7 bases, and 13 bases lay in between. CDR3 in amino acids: CASCSPGNEQFF. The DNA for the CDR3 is TGTGCCAGTTGCTCTCCGGGAAATGAGCAGTTCTTC.

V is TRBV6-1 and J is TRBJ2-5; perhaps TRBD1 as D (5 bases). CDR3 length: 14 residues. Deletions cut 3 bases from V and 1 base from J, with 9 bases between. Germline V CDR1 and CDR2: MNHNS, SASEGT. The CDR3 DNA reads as TGTGCCAGCAGTGACTGGGGCAGCCAAGAGACCCAGTACTTC. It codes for CASSDWGSQETQYF.

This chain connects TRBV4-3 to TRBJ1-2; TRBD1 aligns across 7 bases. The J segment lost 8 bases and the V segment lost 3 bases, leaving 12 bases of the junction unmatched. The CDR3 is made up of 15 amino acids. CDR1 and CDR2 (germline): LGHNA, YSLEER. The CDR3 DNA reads TGCGCCAGCAGCCAGAGGGACAGCTCCTCGGGAGGCTACACCTTC. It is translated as CASSQRDSSSGGYTF.

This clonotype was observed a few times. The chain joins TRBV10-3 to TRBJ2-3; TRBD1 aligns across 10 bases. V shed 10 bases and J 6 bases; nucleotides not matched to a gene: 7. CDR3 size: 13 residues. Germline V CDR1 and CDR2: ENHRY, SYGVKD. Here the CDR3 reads CATLGQGSDTQYF. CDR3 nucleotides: TGTGCCACCCTGGGACAGGGGTCGGATACGCAGTATTTT.

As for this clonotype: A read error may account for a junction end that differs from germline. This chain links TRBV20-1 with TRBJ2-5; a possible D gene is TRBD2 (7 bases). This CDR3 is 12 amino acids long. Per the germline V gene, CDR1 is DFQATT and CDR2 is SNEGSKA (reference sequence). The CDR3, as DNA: TGCAGCGCTAGGGGGGGCCGCGAGACCCAGTACTTC. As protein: CSARGGRETQYF.

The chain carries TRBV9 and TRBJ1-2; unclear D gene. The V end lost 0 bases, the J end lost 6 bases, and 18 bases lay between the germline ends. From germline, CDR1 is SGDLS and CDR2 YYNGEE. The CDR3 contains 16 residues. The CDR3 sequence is CASSVVDGADPDGYTF. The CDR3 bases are TGTGCCAGCAGCGTAGTGGATGGAGCTGATCCCGATGGCTACACCTTC.

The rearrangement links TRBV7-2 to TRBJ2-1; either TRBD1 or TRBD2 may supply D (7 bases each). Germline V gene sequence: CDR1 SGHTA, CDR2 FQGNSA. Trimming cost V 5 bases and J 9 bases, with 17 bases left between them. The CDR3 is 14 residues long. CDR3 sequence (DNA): TGTGCCAGCAGCCAGGGGGGGGGGCTCCCTGAGCAGTTCTTC. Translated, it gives CASSQGGGLPEQFF.

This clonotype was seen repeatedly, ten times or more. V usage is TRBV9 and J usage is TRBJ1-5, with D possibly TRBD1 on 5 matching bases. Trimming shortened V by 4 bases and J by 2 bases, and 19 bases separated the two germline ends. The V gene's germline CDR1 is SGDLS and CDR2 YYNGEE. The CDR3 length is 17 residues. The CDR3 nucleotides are TGTGCCAGCAGCCAGTGGGGGAGAGGTCCCGGCAATCAGCCCCAGCATTTT. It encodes CASSQWGRGPGNQPQHF.

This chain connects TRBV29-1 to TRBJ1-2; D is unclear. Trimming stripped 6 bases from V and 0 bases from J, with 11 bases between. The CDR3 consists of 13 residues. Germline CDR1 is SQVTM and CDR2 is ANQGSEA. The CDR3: CSVERTTNYGYTF. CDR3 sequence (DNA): TGCAGCGTCGAAAGGACGACTAACTATGGCTACACCTTC.

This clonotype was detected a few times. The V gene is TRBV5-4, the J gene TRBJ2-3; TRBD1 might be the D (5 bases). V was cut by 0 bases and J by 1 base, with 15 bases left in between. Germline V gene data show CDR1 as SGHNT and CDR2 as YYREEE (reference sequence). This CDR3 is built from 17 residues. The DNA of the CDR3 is TGTGCCAGCAGCTTGGACCGCAGGGCCTTAGGCACAGATACGCAGTATTTT. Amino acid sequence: CASSLDRRALGTDTQYF. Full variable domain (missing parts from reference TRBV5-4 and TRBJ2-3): ETGVTQSPTHLIKTRGQQVTLRCSSQSGHNTVSWYQQALGQGPQFIFQYYREEENGRGNFPPRFSGLQFPNYSSELNVNALELDDSALYLCASSLDRRALGTDTQYFGPGTRLTVL.

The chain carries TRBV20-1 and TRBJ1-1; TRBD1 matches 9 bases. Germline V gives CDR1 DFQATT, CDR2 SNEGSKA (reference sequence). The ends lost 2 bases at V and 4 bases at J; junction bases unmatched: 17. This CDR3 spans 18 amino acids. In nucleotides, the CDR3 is TGCAGTGCTAGACGGGGGCTGTTCGGACAGGGGTTGACCACTGAAGCTTTCTTT. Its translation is CSARRGLFGQGLTTEAFF.

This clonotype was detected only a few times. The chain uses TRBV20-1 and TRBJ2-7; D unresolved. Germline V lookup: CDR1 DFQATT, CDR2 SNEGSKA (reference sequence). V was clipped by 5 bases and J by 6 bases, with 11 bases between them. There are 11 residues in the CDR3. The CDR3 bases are TGCAGTGCTTCCTGGATCGGCGAGCAGTACTTC. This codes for CSASWIGEQYF.

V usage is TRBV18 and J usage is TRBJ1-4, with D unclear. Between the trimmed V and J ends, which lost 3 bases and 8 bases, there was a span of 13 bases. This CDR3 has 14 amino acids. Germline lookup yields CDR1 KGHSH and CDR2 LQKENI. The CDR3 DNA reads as TGTGCCAGCTCACCCAACTCAATCCTGGAAAAACTGTTTTTT. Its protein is CASSPNSILEKLFF.